Shown below are 5 T cell receptor beta chains from a single sample sequenced in a study of monozygotic twins with inflammatory bowel disease. From its re-call of the 5' RACE reads, TCRdb lists each CDR3 protein once, without DNA. The sample's table shows some 200,000 distinct CDR3 sequences. Source material: blood. All receptors derive from a human donor with ulcerative colitis or Crohn's disease, or a healthy co-twin of an affected twin (not recorded which).

The CDR3 protein is CASSLLGTDLTQYF. V gene TRBV7-8 combines with J gene TRBJ2-5; no DNA is available, so the TRBD1 call from TCRdb remains unchecked. This CDR3 has 14 residues. Germline V lookup: CDR1 SGHVS, CDR2 FQNEAQ.

The chain carries TRBV20-1 and TRBJ2-1; the D gene TCRdb calls, TRBD1, cannot be checked with no DNA. Germline CDR1 is DFQATT and CDR2 is SNEGSKA (reference sequence). The CDR3 is 13 amino acids. The chain's CDR3 is CSATTDLDNEQFF.

The chain carries TRBV19 and TRBJ1-5. This CDR3 is built from 18 residues. Germline CDR1 is LNHDA and CDR2 is SQIVND (reference sequence). Here the CDR3 reads CASSMALEAGSRYQPQHF.

The V call is TRBV4-2, the J call TRBJ2-3; TCRdb calls TRBD2, which cannot be checked without DNA. The CDR3 is 16 amino acids. Per germline, CDR1 LGHNA and CDR2 YNFKEQ. The CDR3 sequence: CASSQDLTGGPDTQYF.

V usage is TRBV6-5 and J usage is TRBJ2-3; TCRdb's D call, TRBD2, is unchecked because there is no DNA. CDR1 is MNHEY and CDR2 is SVGAGI in the germline V gene. The CDR3 is 15 amino acids. CDR3 sequence reads: CASSWDSSLGDTQYF.